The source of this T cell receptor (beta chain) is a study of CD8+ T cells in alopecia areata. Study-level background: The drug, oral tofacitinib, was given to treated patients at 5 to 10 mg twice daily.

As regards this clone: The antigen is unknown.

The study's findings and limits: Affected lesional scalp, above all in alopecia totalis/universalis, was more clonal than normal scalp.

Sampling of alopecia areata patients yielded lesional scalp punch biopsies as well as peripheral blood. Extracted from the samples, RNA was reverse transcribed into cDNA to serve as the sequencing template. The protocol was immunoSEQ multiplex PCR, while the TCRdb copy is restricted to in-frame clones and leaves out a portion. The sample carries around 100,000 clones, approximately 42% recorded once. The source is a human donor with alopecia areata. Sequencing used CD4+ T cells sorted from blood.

CDR3 sequence reads: CASSIQTGTGVSGANVLTF. The CDR3 bases are TGTGCCAGTAGCATCCAGACCGGGACAGGGGTATCTGGGGCCAACGTCCTGACTTTC. The chain is built from TRBV19 and TRBJ2-6; 10 bases fit TRBD1. The junction had 12 bases not matched to a gene; V was cut back by 6 bases and J by 1 base. Germline V gene lookup returns CDR1 LNHDA and CDR2 SQIVND (reference sequence). The CDR3 runs 19 residues.